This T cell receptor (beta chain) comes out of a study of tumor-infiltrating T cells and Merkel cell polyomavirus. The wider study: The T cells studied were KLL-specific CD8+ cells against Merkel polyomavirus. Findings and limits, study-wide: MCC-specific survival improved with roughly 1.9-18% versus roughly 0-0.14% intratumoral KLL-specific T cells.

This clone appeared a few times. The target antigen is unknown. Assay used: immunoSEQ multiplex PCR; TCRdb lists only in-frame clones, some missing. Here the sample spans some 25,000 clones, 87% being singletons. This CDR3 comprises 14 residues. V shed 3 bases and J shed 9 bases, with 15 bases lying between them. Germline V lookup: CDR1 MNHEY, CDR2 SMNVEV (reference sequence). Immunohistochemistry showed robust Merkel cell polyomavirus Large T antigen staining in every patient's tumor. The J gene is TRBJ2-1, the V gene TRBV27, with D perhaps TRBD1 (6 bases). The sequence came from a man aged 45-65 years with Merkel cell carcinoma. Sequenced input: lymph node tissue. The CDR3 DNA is TGTGCCAGCAGTTTTAACAGGGAACAGAGTGAGCAGTTCTTC. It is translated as CASSFNREQSEQFF.